The clone carrying this T cell receptor beta chain appeared a few times. Its target is unknown. This CDR3 is built from 12 residues. Per germline, CDR1 DFQATT and CDR2 SNEGSKA (reference sequence). The V gene lost 6 bases and the J gene lost 4 bases, with 12 bases spanning the gap. The source of the sample is a study of blood T cells in healthy people across ages. The second PCR ran roughly 6 to 11 cycles with a sample-barcoded 5' primer and J-beta primers. TCRdb redid the calling of the 5' RACE reads with MiXCR, one entry per CDR3 protein. The data contain about 2 million distinct CDR3 sequences, about 50% of them singletons. Study-wide findings and caveats: Across samples, TCR beta diversity tracked strongly with naive T cell percentage. When set beside aged donors, long-lived donors presented more naive CD4+ cells and higher diversity. Roughly linear age-related decline in beta diversity appeared, significant by age approximately 41.

The sequenced material came from blood. The rearrangement links TRBV20-1 to TRBJ1-2, with a possible D match to TRBD1 (5 bases). This sequence originates from a woman between 35 and 50 years old in good health. The DNA for the CDR3 is TGCAGTGCACCCGGGACGGTCTATGGCTACACCTTC. The encoded protein is CSAPGTVYGYTF.